One sample yielded the 8 T cell receptor beta chains listed below, sequenced in a study of shared clonotypes between healthy human individuals. Sequencing used immunoSEQ multiplex PCR; TCRdb keeps in-frame clones, though not all of them. Of roughly 640,000 clones in the sample, 74% were seen once. Sequenced sample: memory CD4+ T cells sorted from blood. Subset: CD45RA-negative fraction. These receptors all stem from a woman aged 25 to 39 in good health.

This clone was seen just once. The chain links TRBV11-3 to TRBJ2-1; 12 bases are shared with TRBD2. Germline-derived CDR1 and CDR2 are SGHNT and YENEEA. Trimming cost V 5 bases and J 8 bases; bases outside gene matches: 7. This CDR3 spans 15 amino acids. The CDR3, as DNA: TGTGCCAGCAGCGCCCTGACTAGCGGGAGCGATGAGCAGTTCTTC. Its protein product is CASSALTSGSDEQFF.

The CDR3 reads CAINRGYEGNNEQFF. In nucleotides, the CDR3 is TGTGCCATAAACAGGGGTTATGAGGGTAACAATGAGCAGTTCTTC. The J gene is TRBJ2-1, the V gene TRBV10-3, with 7 nucleotides matching TRBD1. Germline V gene lookup returns CDR1 ENHRY and CDR2 SYGVKD. The CDR3 runs 15 residues. V was pared by 9 bases and J by 5 bases, with 13 bases of the junction left unmatched.

The J gene is TRBJ2-5, the V gene TRBV28, with 10 nucleotides matching TRBD2. CDR3 length: 15 amino acids. Germline CDR1 and CDR2: MDHEN and SYDVKM. V trimming: 5 bases; J trimming: 2 bases; junction bases outside the gene matches: 5. The CDR3: CASSLAGVGQETQYF. The CDR3 nucleotides read TGTGCCAGCAGTCTAGCGGGAGTAGGGCAAGAGACCCAGTACTTC.

The chain uses TRBV6-6 and TRBJ2-1, with D perhaps TRBD2 (8 bases). The CDR3 is 14 residues long. In germline, CDR1 is MNHNY, CDR2 SVGAGI (reference sequence). Trimming stripped 6 bases from V and 12 bases from J, with 21 bases between. This chain's CDR3 is CASSMTGSGSAQFF. DNA for the CDR3: TGTGCCAGCAGCATGACAGGGAGCGGGAGTGCGCAGTTCTTC.

This clone has a single count. The junction departs from the called germline gene at one end, perhaps through a read error. The chain joins TRBV7-7 to TRBJ2-7, with 9 nucleotides matching TRBD2. Germline values: CDR1 SSHAT, CDR2 FNYEAQ (reference sequence). The CDR3 runs 14 residues. This chain's CDR3 is CASSVAGVGGEQYF. The DNA of the CDR3 is TGTGCCAGCAGCGTAGCGGGAGTGGGCGGGGAGCAGTACTTC.

This chain joins TRBV4-1 and TRBJ2-3, with no clear D. The CDR3 is made up of 16 amino acids. CDR1 MGHRA and CDR2 YSYEKL come from the germline V gene. V lost 2 bases and J lost 3, with 15 bases in between. CDR3 DNA sequence: TGCGCCAGCAGCCAAACCCATACCCTGGGAACAGATACGCAGTATTTT. Protein sequence: CASSQTHTLGTDTQYF.

In its sample, this clone was seen once. The chain is built from TRBV30 and TRBJ2-7; no clear D. Germline CDR1 and CDR2: GTSNPN and SVGIG (reference sequence). This CDR3 is built from 14 residues. Trimming pared 3 bases from V and 5 bases from J, leaving 17 bases between. CDR3 in DNA: TGTGCCTGGAGGACCGGGCCACACCTCAACGAGCAGTACTTC. Encoded protein: CAWRTGPHLNEQYF. Full variable domain (outside the CDR3, taken from reference TRBV30 and TRBJ2-7): SQTIHQWPATLVQPVGSPLSLECTVEGTSNPNLYWYRQAAGRGLQLLFYSVGIGQISSEVPQNLSASRPQDRQFILSSKKLLLSDSGFYLCAWRTGPHLNEQYFGPGTRLTVT.

V and J are TRBV2 and TRBJ1-2; 10 positions match TRBD1. Per germline, CDR1 SNHLY and CDR2 FYNNEI. The CDR3 is made up of 11 amino acids. The ends lost 8 bases at V and 7 bases at J; junction bases unmatched: 1. The CDR3 sequence: CASGQGGGYTF. The CDR3 nucleotides are TGTGCCAGCGGACAGGGGGGTGGCTACACCTTC.